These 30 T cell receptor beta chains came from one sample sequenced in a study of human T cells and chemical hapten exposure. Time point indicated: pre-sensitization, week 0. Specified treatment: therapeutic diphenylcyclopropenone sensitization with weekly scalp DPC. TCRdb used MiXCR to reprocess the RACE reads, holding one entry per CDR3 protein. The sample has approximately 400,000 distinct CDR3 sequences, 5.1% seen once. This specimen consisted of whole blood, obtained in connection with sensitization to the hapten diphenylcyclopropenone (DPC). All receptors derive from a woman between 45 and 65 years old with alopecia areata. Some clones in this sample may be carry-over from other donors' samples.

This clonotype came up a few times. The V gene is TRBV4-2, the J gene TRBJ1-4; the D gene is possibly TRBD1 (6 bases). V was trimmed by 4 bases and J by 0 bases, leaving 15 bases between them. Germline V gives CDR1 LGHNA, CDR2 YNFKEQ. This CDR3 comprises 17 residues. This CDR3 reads CASSLYTDSATNEKLFF. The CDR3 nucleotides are TGTGCCAGCAGCCTATATACGGACAGCGCAACTAATGAAAAACTGTTTTTT.

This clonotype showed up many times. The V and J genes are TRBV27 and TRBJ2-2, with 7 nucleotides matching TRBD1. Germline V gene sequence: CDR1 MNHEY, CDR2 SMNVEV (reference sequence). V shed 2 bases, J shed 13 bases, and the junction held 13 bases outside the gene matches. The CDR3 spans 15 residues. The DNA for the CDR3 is TGTGCCAGCAGTTTAGGGACAGCAATGCCCGGCGGGCTGTTTTTT. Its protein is CASSLGTAMPGGLFF.

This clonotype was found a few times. The CDR3 is CASSATEAANTGELFF. For the CDR3, the DNA is TGTGCCAGCAGCGCCACAGAAGCCGCGAACACCGGGGAGCTGTTTTTT. The V and J genes are TRBV7-2 and TRBJ2-2; D is undetermined. Trimming removed 5 bases at V and 0 bases at J, with 13 bases between. Per the germline V gene, CDR1 is SGHTA and CDR2 is FQGNSA. The CDR3 length is 16 residues.

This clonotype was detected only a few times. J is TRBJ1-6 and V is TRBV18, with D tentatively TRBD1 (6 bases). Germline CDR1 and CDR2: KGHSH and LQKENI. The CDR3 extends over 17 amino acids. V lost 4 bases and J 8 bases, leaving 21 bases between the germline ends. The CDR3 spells CASSQLGNQAGDSPLHF. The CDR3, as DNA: TGTGCCAGCTCACAACTGGGTAACCAGGCAGGGGATTCACCCCTCCACTTT.

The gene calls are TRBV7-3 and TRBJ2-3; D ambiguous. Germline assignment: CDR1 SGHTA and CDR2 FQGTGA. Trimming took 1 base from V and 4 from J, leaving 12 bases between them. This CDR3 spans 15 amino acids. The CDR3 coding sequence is TGTGCCAGCAGCTTAAATTCCATCCAGTCAGATACGCAGTATTTT. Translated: CASSLNSIQSDTQYF.

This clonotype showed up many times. The CDR3 DNA follows: TGTGCCAGCAGTTTTGAACGCAATCAGCCCCAGCATTTT. Amino acid sequence: CASSFERNQPQHF. The chain carries TRBV28 and TRBJ1-5; D uncertain. CDR1 and CDR2 from the germline V gene are MDHEN and SYDVKM. Trimming shortened V by 3 bases and J by 2 bases, and 5 bases separated the two germline ends. The CDR3 spans 13 residues.

The CDR3 coding sequence is TGCGCCAGCAGCTTGAACGGGGGGGCCGCAGAGACCCAGTACTTC. Translation gives CASSLNGGAAETQYF. The chain couples TRBV5-1 to TRBJ2-5; TRBD2 agrees at 8 bases. Trimming cost V 1 base and J 4 bases; bases outside gene matches: 6. Germline CDR1 is SGHRS and CDR2 is YFSETQ. CDR3 length: 15 amino acids.

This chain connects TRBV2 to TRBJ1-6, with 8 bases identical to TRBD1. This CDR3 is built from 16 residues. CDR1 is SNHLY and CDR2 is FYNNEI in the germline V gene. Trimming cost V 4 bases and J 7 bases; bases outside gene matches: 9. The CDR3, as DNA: TGTGCCAGCAGTGCGGGACAGGACTTTTGGAATTCACCCCTCCACTTT. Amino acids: CASSAGQDFWNSPLHF.

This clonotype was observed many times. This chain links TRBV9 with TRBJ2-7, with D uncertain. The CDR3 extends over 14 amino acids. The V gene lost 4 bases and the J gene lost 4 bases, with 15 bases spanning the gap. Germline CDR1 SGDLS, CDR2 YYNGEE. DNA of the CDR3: TGTGCCAGCAGCCCCCGACCGGTGGGGTACGAGCAGTACTTC. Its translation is CASSPRPVGYEQYF.

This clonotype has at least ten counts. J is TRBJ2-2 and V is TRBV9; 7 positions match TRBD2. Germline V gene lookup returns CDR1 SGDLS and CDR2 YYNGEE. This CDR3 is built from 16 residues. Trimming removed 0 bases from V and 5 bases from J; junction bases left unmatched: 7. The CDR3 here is CASSVVSSGGTGELFF. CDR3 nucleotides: TGTGCCAGCAGCGTAGTGTCTAGCGGCGGGACCGGGGAGCTGTTTTTT.

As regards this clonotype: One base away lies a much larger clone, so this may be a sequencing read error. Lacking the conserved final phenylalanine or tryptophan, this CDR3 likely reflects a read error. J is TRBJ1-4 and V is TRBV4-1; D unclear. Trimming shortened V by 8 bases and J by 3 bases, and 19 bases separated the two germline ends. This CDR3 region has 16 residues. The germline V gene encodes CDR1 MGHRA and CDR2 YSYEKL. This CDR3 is CASSQRIGPPNEKLFL. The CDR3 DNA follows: TGCGCCAGCTCCCAAAGGATCGGACCGCCTAATGAAAAACTGTTTTTG.

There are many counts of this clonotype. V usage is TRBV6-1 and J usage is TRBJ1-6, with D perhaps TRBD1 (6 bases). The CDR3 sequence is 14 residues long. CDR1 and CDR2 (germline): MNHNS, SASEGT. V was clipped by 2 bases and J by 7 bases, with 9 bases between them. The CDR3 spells CASSERQGNSPLHF. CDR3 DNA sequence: TGTGCCAGCAGTGAAAGGCAGGGGAATTCACCCCTCCACTTT.

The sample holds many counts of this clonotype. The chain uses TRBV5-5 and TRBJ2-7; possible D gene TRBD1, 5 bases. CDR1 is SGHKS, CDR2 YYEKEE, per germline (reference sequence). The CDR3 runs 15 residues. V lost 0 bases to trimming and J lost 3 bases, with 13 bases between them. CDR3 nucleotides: TGTGCCAGCAGCTTGGGGCAGGGCACCTTCTACGAGCAGTACTTC. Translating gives CASSLGQGTFYEQYF.

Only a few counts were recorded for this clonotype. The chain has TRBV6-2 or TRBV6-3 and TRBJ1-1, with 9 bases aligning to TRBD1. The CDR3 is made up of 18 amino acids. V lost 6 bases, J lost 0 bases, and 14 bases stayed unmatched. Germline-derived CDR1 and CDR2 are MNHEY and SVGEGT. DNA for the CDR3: TGTGCCAGCAGCCCTCTCTTGACAGGGGGGATGATGAACACTGAAGCTTTCTTT. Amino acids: CASSPLLTGGMMNTEAFF.

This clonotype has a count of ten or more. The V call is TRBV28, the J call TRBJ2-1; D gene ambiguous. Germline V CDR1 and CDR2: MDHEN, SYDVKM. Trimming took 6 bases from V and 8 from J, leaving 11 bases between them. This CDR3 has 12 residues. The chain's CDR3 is CASSVGFDEQFF. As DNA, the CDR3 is TGTGCCAGCAGCGTCGGATTTGATGAGCAGTTCTTC. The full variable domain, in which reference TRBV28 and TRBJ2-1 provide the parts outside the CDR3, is DVKVTQSSRYLVKRTGEKVFLECVQDMDHENMFWYRQDPGLGLRLIYFSYDVKMKEKGDIPEGYSVSREKKERFSLILESASTNQTSMYLCASSVGFDEQFFGPGTRLTVL.

CDR3 residues: CASSLKAGVRNEQFF. The CDR3 region has the DNA TGTGCCAGCAGCTTAAAAGCGGGAGTGAGGAATGAGCAGTTCTTC. This chain links TRBV7-7 with TRBJ2-1, with 8 bases matching TRBD2. V lost 2 bases and J lost 7; bases outside the gene matches: 7. CDR1 is SSHAT and CDR2 is FNYEAQ in the germline V gene (reference sequence). This CDR3 is 15 amino acids long.

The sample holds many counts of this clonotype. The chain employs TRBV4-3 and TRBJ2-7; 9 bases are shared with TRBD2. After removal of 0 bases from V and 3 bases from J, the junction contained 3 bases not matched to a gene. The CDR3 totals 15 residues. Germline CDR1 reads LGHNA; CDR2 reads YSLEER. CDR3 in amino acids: CASSQEASGDYEQYF. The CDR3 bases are TGCGCCAGCAGCCAAGAGGCTAGCGGGGACTACGAGCAGTACTTC.

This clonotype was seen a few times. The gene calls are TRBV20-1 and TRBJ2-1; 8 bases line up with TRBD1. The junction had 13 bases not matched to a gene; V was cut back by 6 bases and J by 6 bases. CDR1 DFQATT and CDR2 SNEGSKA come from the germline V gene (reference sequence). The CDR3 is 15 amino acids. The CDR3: CSATASDRAINEQFF. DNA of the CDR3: TGCAGTGCCACGGCATCGGACAGGGCTATCAATGAGCAGTTCTTC.

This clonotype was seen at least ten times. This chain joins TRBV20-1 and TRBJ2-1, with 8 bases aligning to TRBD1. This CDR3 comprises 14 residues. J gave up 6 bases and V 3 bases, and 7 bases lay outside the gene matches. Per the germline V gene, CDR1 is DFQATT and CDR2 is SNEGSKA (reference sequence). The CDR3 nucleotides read TGCAGTGCTAGTAGGGACAGGTCCAGCAATGAGCAGTTCTTC. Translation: CSASRDRSSNEQFF.

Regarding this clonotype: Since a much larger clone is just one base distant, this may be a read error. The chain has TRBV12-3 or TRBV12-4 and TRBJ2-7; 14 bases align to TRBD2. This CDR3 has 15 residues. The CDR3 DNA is TGTGCCAGCAGGACCGGGACTAGCGGGAGCTACGAGCTGTACTTC. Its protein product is CASRTGTSGSYELYF.

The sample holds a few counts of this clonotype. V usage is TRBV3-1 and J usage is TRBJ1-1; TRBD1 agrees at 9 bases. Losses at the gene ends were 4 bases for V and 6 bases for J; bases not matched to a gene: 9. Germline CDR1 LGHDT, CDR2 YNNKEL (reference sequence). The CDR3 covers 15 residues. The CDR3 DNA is TGTGCCAGCAGCCGTCCCGGGACAGGGTACGCTGAAGCTTTCTTT. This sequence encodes CASSRPGTGYAEAFF.

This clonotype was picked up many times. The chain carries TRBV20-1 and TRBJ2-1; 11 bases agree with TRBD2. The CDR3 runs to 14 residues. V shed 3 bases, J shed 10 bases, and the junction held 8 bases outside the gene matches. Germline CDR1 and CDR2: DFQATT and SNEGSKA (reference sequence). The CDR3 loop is CSARPIAGGMEQFF. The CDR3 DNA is TGCAGTGCTAGGCCCATAGCGGGAGGGATGGAGCAGTTCTTC.

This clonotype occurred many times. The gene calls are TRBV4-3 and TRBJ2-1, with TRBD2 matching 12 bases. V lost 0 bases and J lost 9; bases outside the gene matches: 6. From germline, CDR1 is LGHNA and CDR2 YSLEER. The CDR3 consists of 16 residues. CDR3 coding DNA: TGCGCCAGCAGCCAAGATCTAGCGGGAGGGGAGATTGAGCAGTTCTTC. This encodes CASSQDLAGGEIEQFF.

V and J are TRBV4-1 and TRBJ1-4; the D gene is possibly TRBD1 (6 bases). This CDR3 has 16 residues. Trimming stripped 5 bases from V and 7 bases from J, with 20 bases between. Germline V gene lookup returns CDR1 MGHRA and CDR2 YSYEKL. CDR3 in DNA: TGCGCCAGCAGCAACAATCCCGGGACAAGATTTGAAAAACTGTTTTTT. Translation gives CASSNNPGTRFEKLFF.

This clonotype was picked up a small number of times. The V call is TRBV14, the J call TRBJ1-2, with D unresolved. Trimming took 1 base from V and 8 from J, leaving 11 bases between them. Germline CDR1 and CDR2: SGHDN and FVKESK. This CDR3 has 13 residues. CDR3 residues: CASSQVGTWGYTF. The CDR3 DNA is TGTGCCAGCAGCCAAGTTGGAACCTGGGGCTACACCTTC.

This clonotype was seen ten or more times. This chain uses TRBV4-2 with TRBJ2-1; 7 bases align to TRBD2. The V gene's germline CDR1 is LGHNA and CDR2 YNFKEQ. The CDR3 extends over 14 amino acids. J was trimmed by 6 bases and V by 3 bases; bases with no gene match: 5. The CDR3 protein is CASSQALAANEQFF. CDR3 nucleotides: TGTGCCAGCAGCCAGGCCCTAGCGGCCAATGAGCAGTTCTTC.

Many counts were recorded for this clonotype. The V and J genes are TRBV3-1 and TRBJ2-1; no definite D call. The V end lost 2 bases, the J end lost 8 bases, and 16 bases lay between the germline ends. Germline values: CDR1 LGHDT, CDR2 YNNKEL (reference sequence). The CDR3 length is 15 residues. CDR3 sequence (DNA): TGTGCCAGCAGCCAAATTAAACGAACCACAGATGAGCAGTTCTTC. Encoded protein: CASSQIKRTTDEQFF.

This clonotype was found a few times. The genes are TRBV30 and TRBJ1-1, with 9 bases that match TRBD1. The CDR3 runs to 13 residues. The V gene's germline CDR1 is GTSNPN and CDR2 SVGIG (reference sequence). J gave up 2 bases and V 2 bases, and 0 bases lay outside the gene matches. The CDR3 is CAWSTGGNTEAFF. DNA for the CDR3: TGTGCCTGGAGTACAGGGGGCAACACTGAAGCTTTCTTT.

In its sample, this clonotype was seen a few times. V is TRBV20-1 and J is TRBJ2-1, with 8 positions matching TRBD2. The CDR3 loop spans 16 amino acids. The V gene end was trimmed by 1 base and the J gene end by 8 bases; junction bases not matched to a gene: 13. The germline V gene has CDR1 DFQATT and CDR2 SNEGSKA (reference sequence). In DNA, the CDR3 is TGCAGTGCTAGAGCGCAGACCGGGACTAGATTCGATGAGCAGTTCTTC. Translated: CSARAQTGTRFDEQFF.

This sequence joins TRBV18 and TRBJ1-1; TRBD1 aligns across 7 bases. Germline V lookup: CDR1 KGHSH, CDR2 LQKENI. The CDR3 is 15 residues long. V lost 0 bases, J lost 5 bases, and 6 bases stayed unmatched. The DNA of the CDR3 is TGTGCCAGCTCACCACCTTGGACAGGCGAAACTGAAGCTTTCTTT. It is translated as CASSPPWTGETEAFF.